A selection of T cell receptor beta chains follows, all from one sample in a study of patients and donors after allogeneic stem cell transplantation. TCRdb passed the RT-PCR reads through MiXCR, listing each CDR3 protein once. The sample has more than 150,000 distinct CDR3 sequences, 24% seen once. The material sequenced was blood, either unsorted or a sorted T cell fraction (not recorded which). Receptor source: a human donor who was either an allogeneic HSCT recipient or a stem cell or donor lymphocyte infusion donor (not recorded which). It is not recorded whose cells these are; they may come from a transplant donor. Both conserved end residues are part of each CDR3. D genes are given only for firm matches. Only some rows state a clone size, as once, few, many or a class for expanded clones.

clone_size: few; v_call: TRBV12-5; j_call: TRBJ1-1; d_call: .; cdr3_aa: CASGSGQMNTEAFF; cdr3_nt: TGTGCTAGTGGTTCCGGACAGATGAACACTGAAGCTTTCTTT
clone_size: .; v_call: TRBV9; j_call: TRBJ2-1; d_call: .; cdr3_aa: CASSVAFVGEGNEQFF; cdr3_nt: TGTGCCAGCAGCGTAGCCTTTGTGGGTGAAGGGAATGAGCAGTTCTTC
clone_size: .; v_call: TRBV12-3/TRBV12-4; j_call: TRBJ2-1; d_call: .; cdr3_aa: CASSLGADEQFF; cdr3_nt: TGTGCCAGCAGTTTAGGGGCGGATGAGCAGTTCTTC
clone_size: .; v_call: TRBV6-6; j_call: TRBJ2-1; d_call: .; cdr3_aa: CASSRFTGTTKFF; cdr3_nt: TGTGCCAGCAGCCGTTTCACCGGGACAACGAAGTTCTTC
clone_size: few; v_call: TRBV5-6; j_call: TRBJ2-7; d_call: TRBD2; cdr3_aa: CASTHGLDSYEQYF; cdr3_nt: TGTGCCAGCACCCACGGACTAGACTCCTACGAGCAGTACTTC
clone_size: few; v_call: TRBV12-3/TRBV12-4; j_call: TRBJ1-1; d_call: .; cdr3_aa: CASSQAAYTGANTEAFF; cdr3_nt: TGTGCCAGCAGCCAAGCAGCATATACAGGAGCCAACACTGAAGCTTTCTTT
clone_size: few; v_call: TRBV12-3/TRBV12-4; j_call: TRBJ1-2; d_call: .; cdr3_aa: CASSLTHGYTF; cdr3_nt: TGTGCCAGCAGTTTAACTCATGGCTACACCTTC
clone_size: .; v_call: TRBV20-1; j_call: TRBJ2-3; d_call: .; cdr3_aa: CSATTISTDTQYF; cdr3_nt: TGCAGTGCTACCACCATTAGCACAGATACGCAGTATTTT
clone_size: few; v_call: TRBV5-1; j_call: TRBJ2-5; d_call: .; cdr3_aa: CASSSYTETQYF; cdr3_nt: TGCGCCAGCAGCTCATATACGGAGACCCAGTACTTC
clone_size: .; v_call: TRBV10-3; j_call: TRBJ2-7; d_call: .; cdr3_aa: CAIGSGTHTYEQYF; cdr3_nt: TGTGCCATCGGCTCCGGGACTCACACCTACGAGCAGTACTTC
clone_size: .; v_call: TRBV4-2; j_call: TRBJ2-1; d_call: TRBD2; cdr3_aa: CASTPTPVGLGYNEQFF; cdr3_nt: TGTGCCAGCACCCCGACGCCCGTGGGACTAGGCTACAATGAGCAGTTCTTC
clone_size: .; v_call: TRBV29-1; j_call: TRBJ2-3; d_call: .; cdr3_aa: CSVGWPSDTQYF; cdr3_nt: TGCAGCGTTGGTTGGCCGTCCGATACGCAGTATTTT
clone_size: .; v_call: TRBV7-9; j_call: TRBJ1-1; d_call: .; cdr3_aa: CASSLPDGEGIEAFF; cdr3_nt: TGTGCCAGCAGCTTACCCGATGGGGAAGGTATTGAAGCTTTCTTT
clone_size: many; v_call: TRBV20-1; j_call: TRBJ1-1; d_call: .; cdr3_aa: CSARPHGRGSDTEAFF; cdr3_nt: TGCAGTGCTAGACCCCACGGAAGGGGTTCGGACACTGAAGCTTTCTTT
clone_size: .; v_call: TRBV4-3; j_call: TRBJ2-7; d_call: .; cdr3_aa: CASSRDPGETYEQYF; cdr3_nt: TGCGCCAGCAGCCGAGACCCGGGCGAGACCTACGAGCAGTACTTC
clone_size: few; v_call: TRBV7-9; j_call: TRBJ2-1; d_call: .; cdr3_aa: CASSPPLGDEQFF; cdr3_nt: TGTGCCAGCAGCCCCCCCTTGGGGGATGAGCAGTTCTTC
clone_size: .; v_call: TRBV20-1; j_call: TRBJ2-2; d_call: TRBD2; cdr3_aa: CSAPPGLAGGGNTGELFF; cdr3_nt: TGCAGTGCCCCACCGGGACTAGCGGGGGGCGGGAACACCGGGGAGCTGTTTTTT
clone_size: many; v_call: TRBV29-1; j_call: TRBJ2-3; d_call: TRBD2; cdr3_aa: CSAGRGGGSDTQYF; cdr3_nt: TGCAGCGCCGGACGGGGCGGGGGATCGGATACGCAGTATTTT
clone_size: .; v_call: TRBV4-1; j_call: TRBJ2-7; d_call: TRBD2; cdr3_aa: CASSEGRGSSYEQYF; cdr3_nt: TGCGCCAGCAGCGAAGGGCGCGGGAGCTCCTACGAGCAGTACTTC
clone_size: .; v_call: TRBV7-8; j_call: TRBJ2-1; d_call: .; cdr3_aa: CASLVEGSDNEQFF; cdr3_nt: TGTGCCAGCCTCGTGGAGGGGTCGGACAATGAGCAGTTCTTC
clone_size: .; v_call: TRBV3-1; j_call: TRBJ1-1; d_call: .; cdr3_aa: CASSQQQSMNTEAFF; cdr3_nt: TGTGCCAGCAGCCAACAACAGAGCATGAACACTGAAGCTTTCTTT
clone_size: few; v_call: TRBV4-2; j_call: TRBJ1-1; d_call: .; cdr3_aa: CASSQDGSGIGAFF; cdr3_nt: TGTGCCAGCAGCCAAGATGGGTCCGGGATAGGAGCTTTCTTT
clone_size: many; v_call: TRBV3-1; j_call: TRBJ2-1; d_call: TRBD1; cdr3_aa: CASRLTGEGRDEQFF; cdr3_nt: TGTGCCAGCAGACTTACAGGGGAAGGCAGGGATGAGCAGTTCTTC
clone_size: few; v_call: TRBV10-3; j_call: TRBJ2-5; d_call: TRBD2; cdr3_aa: CAISESLRLAGGVLQETQYF; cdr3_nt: TGTGCCATCAGTGAGTCTCTCCGACTAGCGGGAGGGGTTCTCCAAGAGACCCAGTACTTC
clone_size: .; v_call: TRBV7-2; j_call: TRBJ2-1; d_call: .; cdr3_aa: CASSLAGQNNEQFF; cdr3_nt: TGTGCCAGCAGCTTAGCAGGACAGAACAATGAGCAGTTCTTC
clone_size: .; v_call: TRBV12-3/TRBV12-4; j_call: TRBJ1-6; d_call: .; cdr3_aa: CASTIGGTVNSPLHF; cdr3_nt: TGTGCCAGCACCATTGGGGGGACGGTCAATTCACCCCTCCACTTT
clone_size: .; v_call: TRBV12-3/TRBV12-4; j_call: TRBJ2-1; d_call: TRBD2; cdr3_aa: CASSPAGGDNEQFF; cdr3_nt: TGTGCCAGCAGTCCCGCGGGGGGTGACAATGAGCAGTTCTTC
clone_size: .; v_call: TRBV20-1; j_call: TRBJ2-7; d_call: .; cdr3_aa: CSARVGTRMNEQYF; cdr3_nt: TGCAGTGCTAGAGTTGGGACACGGATGAACGAGCAGTACTTC
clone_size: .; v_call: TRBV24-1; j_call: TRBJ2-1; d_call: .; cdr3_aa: CATSAAREANEQFF; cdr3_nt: TGTGCCACCAGTGCGGCTAGAGAGGCCAATGAGCAGTTCTTC
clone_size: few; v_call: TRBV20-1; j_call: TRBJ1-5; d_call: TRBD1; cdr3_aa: CSAIPTPGQFNQPQHF; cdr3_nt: TGCAGTGCAATCCCGACACCGGGACAGTTCAATCAGCCCCAGCATTTT
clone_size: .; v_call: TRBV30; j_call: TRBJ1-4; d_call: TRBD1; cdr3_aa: CAWRITGGIREKLFF; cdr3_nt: TGTGCCTGGAGAATAACAGGGGGAATTCGGGAAAAACTGTTTTTT
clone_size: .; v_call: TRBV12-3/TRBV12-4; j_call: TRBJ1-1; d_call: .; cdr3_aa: CASRGPPMNTEAFF; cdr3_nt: TGTGCCAGTCGTGGGCCCCCCATGAACACTGAAGCTTTCTTT
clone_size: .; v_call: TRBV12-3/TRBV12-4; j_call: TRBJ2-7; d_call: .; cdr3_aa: CASSRGLTYEQYF; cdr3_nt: TGTGCCAGCAGCCGTGGCCTAACCTACGAGCAGTACTTC
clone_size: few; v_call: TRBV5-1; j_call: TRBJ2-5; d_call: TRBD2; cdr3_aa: CASSLLAGEGETQYF; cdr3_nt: TGCGCCAGCAGCCTCCTAGCGGGAGAGGGGGAGACCCAGTACTTC
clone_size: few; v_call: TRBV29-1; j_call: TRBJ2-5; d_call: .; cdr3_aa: CSVSDSPQETQYF; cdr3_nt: TGCAGCGTTTCGGATTCACCGCAAGAGACCCAGTACTTC
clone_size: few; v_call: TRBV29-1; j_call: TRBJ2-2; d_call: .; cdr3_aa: CSVELVNTGELFF; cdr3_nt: TGCAGCGTTGAGTTGGTTAACACCGGGGAGCTGTTTTTT
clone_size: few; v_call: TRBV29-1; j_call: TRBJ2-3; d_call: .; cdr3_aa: CSAEGTSSTDTQYF; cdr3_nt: TGCAGCGCCGAGGGTACTTCGAGCACAGATACGCAGTATTTT
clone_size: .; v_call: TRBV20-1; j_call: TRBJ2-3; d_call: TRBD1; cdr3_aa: CSATDGQGADTQYF; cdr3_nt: TGCAGTGCTACAGACGGGCAGGGGGCAGATACGCAGTATTTT
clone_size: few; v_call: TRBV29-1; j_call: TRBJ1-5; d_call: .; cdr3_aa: CSVVPNQPQHF; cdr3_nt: TGCAGCGTTGTACCGAATCAGCCCCAGCATTTT
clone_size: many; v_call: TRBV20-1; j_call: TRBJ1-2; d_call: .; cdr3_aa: CSASGAEYGYTF; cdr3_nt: TGCAGTGCTAGCGGCGCGGAATATGGCTACACCTTC
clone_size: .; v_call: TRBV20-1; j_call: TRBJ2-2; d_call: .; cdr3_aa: CSASGPRLGELFF; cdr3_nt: TGCAGTGCTAGCGGGCCCAGACTCGGGGAGCTGTTTTTT
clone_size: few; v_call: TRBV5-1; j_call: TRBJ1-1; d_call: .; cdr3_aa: CASSHFVRGERTEAFF; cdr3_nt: TGCGCCAGCAGCCACTTCGTCAGGGGTGAAAGGACTGAAGCTTTCTTT
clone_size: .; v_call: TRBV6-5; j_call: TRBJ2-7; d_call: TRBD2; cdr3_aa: CASSYSSGGATYEQYF; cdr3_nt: TGTGCCAGCAGTTACTCGAGCGGGGGGGCCACCTACGAGCAGTACTTC
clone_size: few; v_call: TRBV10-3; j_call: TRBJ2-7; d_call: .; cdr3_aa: CAISEWHTSRVSYEQYF; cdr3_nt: TGTGCCATCAGTGAGTGGCACACGTCCCGGGTGTCCTACGAGCAGTACTTC
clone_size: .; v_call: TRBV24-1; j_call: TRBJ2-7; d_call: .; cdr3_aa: CATSVRTDEAFAYEQYF; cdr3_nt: TGTGCCACCAGTGTCAGGACTGATGAAGCCTTCGCCTACGAGCAGTACTTC
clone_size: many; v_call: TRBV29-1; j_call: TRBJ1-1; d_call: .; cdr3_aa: CSVEQTNTEAFF; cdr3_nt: TGCAGCGTTGAACAGACGAACACTGAAGCTTTCTTT
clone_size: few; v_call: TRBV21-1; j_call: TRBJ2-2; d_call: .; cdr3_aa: CASRDRGTGELFF; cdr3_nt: TGTGCCAGCAGAGACAGGGGGACCGGGGAGCTGTTTTTT
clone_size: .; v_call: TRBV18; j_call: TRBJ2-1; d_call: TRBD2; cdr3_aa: CASSPLAGLYYNEQFF; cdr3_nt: TGTGCCAGCTCACCGCTAGCGGGACTATACTACAATGAGCAGTTCTTC
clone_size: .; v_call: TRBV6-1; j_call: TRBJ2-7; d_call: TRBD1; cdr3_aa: CAGQGSSYEQYF; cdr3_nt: TGTGCCGGACAGGGGAGCTCCTACGAGCAGTACTTC
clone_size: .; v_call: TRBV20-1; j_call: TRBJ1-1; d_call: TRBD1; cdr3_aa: CSARAWDRGVTEAFF; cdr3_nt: TGCAGTGCTAGAGCGTGGGACAGGGGGGTCACTGAAGCTTTCTTT
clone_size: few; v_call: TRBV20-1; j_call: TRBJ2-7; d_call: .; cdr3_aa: CSATKAGDKIYEQYF; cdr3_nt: TGCAGTGCAACTAAGGCCGGGGACAAAATCTACGAGCAGTACTTC